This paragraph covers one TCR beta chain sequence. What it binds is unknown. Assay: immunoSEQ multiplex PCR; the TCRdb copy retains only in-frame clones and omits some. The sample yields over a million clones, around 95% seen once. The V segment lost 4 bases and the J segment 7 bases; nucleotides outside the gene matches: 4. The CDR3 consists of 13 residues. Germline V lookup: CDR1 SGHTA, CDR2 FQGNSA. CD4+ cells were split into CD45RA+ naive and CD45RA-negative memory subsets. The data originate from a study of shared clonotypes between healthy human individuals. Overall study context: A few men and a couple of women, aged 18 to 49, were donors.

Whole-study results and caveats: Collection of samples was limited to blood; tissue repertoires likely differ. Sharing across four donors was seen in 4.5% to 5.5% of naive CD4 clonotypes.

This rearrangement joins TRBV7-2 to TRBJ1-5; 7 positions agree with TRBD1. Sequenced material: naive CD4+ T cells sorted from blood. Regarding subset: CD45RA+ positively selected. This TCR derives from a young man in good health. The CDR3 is CASSSDRVQPQHF. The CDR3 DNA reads TGTGCCAGCAGCTCTGACAGGGTACAGCCCCAGCATTTT.